Listed here are 23 T cell receptor beta chains from one sample, sequenced in a study of beta chain features in type 1 diabetes. Study results and limitations: Shorter TCRB CDR3s, moderately but significantly so, were found in Type 1 diabetes patients in all four CD4+ subsets.

All of the isolated RNA was reverse transcribed, so expressed TCRB transcripts were sequenced. Sequencing used immunoSEQ multiplex PCR; TCRdb keeps in-frame clones, though not all of them. The data hold over 600,000 clones, with 9.5% to 15% observed a single time. Antigen specificity for these receptors is unknown. The sequenced material came from naive CD4+ T cells from blood. Source of these receptors: a man aged 25-45 years with type 1 diabetes.

The table lists this clone with a few counts. V usage is TRBV28 and J usage is TRBJ2-4; TRBD2 might be the D (6 bases). The V gene lost 8 bases and the J gene lost 8 bases, with 16 bases spanning the gap. The CDR3 is 13 residues long. Germline V gene lookup returns CDR1 MDHEN and CDR2 SYDVKM. The CDR3 reads CASRVSGVDIQYF. CDR3 coding DNA: TGTGCCAGCCGGGTTAGCGGTGTGGACATTCAGTACTTC.

This clone was detected a few times. The chain employs TRBV7-3 and TRBJ2-5; tentatively, D is TRBD1 (6 bases). V was pared by 4 bases and J by 2 bases, with 8 bases between. The CDR3 runs to 13 residues. Per the germline V gene, CDR1 is SGHTA and CDR2 is FQGTGA. The DNA for the CDR3 is TGTGCCAGCAGCTCCGGACAGCAAGAGACCCAGTACTTC. Translation: CASSSGQQETQYF. The variable domain in full, with the rest retrieved from reference TRBV7-3 and TRBJ2-5, is GAGVSQTPSNKVTEKGKYVELRCDPISGHTALYWYRQSLGQGPEFLIYFQGTGAADDSGLPNDRFFAVRPEGSVSTLKIQRTERGDSAVYLCASSSGQQETQYFGPGTRLLVL.

J is TRBJ1-5 and V is TRBV30; D perhaps matches TRBD1 (6 bases). The CDR3 is 14 amino acids. V lost 0 bases and J lost 4, with 10 bases in between. Germline assignment: CDR1 GTSNPN and CDR2 SVGIG (reference sequence). The CDR3 spells CAWSVGGLNQPQHF. DNA of the CDR3: TGTGCCTGGAGTGTGGGGGGGCTGAATCAGCCCCAGCATTTT.

This clone appeared a few times. The J gene is TRBJ2-5, the V gene TRBV7-9, with TRBD2 matching 8 bases. Per the germline V gene, CDR1 is SEHNR and CDR2 is FQNEAQ (reference sequence). The CDR3 is made up of 14 amino acids. V gave up 2 bases and J gave up 7 bases; unmatched junction bases: 6. Here the CDR3 reads CASSLMETSVTQYF. CDR3 DNA: TGTGCCAGCAGCTTAATGGAGACTAGCGTGACCCAGTACTTC. Full variable domain (missing parts from reference TRBV7-9 and TRBJ2-5): DTGVSQNPRHKITKRGQNVTFRCDPISEHNRLYWYRQTLGQGPEFLTYFQNEAQLEKSRLLSDRFSAERPKGSFSTLEIQRTEQGDSAMYLCASSLMETSVTQYFGPGTRLLVL.

This clone showed up just a few times. The V call is TRBV12-5, the J call TRBJ2-2, with unresolved D. V was trimmed by 4 bases and J by 0 bases, leaving 3 bases between them. CDR3 length: 13 residues. Germline V gives CDR1 LGHNT, CDR2 FRNRAP. CDR3 sequence reads: CASGSSNTGELFF. The CDR3 DNA is TGTGCTAGTGGTTCCTCGAACACCGGGGAGCTGTTTTTT.

This sequence joins TRBV7-6 and TRBJ1-6; D is undetermined. Between the trimmed V and J ends, which lost 5 bases and 8 bases, there was a span of 7 bases. Per germline, CDR1 SGHVS and CDR2 FNYEAQ. The CDR3 covers 12 residues. CDR3 loop: CASSRRDSPLHF. The DNA of the CDR3 is TGTGCCAGCAGCAGACGAGATTCACCCCTCCACTTT.

This clone was seen a few times. The chain combines TRBV4-2 with TRBJ2-3; D gene unclear. Germline assignment: CDR1 LGHNA and CDR2 YNFKEQ. This CDR3 has 15 residues. V was cut by 4 bases and J by 1 base, with 12 bases left in between. The CDR3 sequence is CASSPRKSGTDTQYF. DNA of the CDR3: TGTGCCAGCAGCCCCCGTAAAAGCGGCACAGATACGCAGTATTTT.

This clone appeared a few times. V usage is TRBV5-1 and J usage is TRBJ2-1; D not certain. The germline V and J ends were trimmed by 4 bases and 0 bases, with 11 bases remaining between them. CDR3 size: 15 residues. Germline CDR1 reads SGHRS; CDR2 reads YFSETQ. This CDR3 is CASSGVGSSYNEQFF. The CDR3 DNA reads as TGCGCCAGCAGCGGGGTAGGAAGCTCCTACAATGAGCAGTTCTTC.

Only a few counts were recorded for this clone. The rearrangement uses TRBV9 and TRBJ2-7, with 7 nucleotides matching TRBD1. This CDR3 spans 15 amino acids. Germline V lookup: CDR1 SGDLS, CDR2 YYNGEE. The trim removed 3 bases at V and 5 bases at J, leaving 11 bases unmatched. This CDR3 is CASSGWDSSSDEQYF. The CDR3 DNA reads as TGTGCCAGCAGCGGATGGGACAGTTCGTCCGACGAGCAGTACTTC.

The chain is built from TRBV6-5 and TRBJ2-5, with 10 nucleotides matching TRBD1. V dropped 5 bases and J dropped 9; count of bases not matched to a gene: 3. The CDR3 sequence is 12 residues long. Germline V gives CDR1 MNHEY, CDR2 SVGAGI. CDR3 coding DNA: TGTGCCAGCAGTGGACAGGGGGGTCCCCAGTACTTC. This gives the protein CASSGQGGPQYF.

V gene TRBV6-1 combines with J gene TRBJ2-7, with TRBD1 matching 7 bases. The J segment lost 4 bases and the V segment lost 10 bases, leaving 7 bases of the junction unmatched. CDR3 length: 12 amino acids. Germline V gene lookup returns CDR1 MNHNS and CDR2 SASEGT. The chain's CDR3 is CANGQAPYEQYF. The CDR3 DNA is TGTGCCAACGGACAGGCCCCTTACGAGCAGTACTTC.

This chain links TRBV29-1 with TRBJ1-4; 7 nucleotides agree with TRBD1. From germline, CDR1 is SQVTM and CDR2 ANQGSEA. Unmatched junction bases numbered 4, after V lost 6 bases and J lost 0 bases. The CDR3 spans 14 residues. DNA of the CDR3: TGCAGCGTGGGGGACAGTGCAACTAATGAAAAACTGTTTTTT. Protein sequence: CSVGDSATNEKLFF.

This sequence joins TRBV7-2 and TRBJ1-2; D unclear. CDR1 is SGHTA, CDR2 FQGNSA, per germline. V was cut by 4 bases and J by 2 bases, with 8 bases left in between. CDR3 length: 13 residues. The CDR3 is CASSSQPNYGYTF. In DNA, the CDR3 is TGTGCCAGCAGCTCCCAACCCAACTATGGCTACACCTTC.

The sample holds a few counts of this clone. This chain joins TRBV11-3 and TRBJ2-7, with 8 bases that match TRBD1. Germline-derived CDR1 and CDR2 are SGHNT and YENEEA. J lost 0 bases, V lost 5 bases, and 6 bases had no gene match. The CDR3 runs to 15 residues. In nucleotides, the CDR3 is TGTGCCAGCAGCAACGGACAGGGAAGCTCCTACGAGCAGTACTTC. Encoded protein: CASSNGQGSSYEQYF. The variable domain in full, completed from reference TRBV11-3 and TRBJ2-7, reads EAGVVQSPRYKIIEKKQPVAFWCNPISGHNTLYWYLQNLGQGPELLIRYENEEAVDDSQLPKDRFSAERLKGVDSTLKIQPAELGDSAVYLCASSNGQGSSYEQYFGPGTRLTVT.

This clone was found a few times. The chain is built from TRBV6-5 and TRBJ1-4; D is undetermined. The CDR3 has 11 residues. Trimming pared 6 bases from V and 6 bases from J, leaving 5 bases between. CDR1 is MNHEY, CDR2 SVGAGI, per germline. CDR3 nucleotides: TGTGCCAGCAGGGGTTATGAAAAACTGTTTTTT. Protein sequence: CASRGYEKLFF.

The chain has TRBV29-1 and TRBJ2-7; 9 bases fit TRBD1. With V trimmed by 7 bases and J by 4 bases, 8 bases remained unmatched. The CDR3 length is 13 residues. Germline V gives CDR1 SQVTM, CDR2 ANQGSEA. CDR3 region: CSAMGQGGYEQYF. The CDR3 nucleotides are TGCAGCGCCATGGGACAGGGTGGTTACGAGCAGTACTTC.

This clone was seen only a few times. This chain joins TRBV4-2 and TRBJ1-1; tentatively, D is TRBD1 (5 bases). The CDR3 has 17 residues. With 6 bases removed from V and 4 bases from J, the gap between germline ends came to 24 bases. Looked up from germline, CDR1 is LGHNA and CDR2 is YNFKEQ. The chain's CDR3 is CASRKGGGTRMGTEAFF. The CDR3 DNA sequence: TGTGCCAGCAGAAAAGGCGGGGGAACGCGGATGGGCACTGAAGCTTTCTTT.

This clone was seen only a few times. J is TRBJ2-5 and V is TRBV7-9; tentatively, D is TRBD2 (7 bases). Trimming took 8 bases from V and 5 from J, leaving 12 bases between them. CDR3 length: 12 amino acids. The germline V gene has CDR1 SEHNR and CDR2 FQNEAQ (reference sequence). CDR3 in DNA: TGTGCCAGCGTGGGCGGGGGCGAGACCCAGTACTTC. Translated, it gives CASVGGGETQYF.

The chain is built from TRBV14 and TRBJ2-1; the D is unclear. The CDR3 runs to 11 residues. The germline V gene has CDR1 SGHDN and CDR2 FVKESK. V shed 3 bases and J shed 6 bases, with 3 bases lying between them. CDR3 nucleotides: TGTGCCAGCAGCCAGGGCAATGAGCAGTTCTTC. It specifies CASSQGNEQFF.

The chain carries TRBV5-1 and TRBJ2-2, with 8 bases matching TRBD2. Trimming took 2 bases from V and 7 from J; bases not matched to a gene: 10. Per germline, CDR1 SGHRS and CDR2 YFSETQ. This CDR3 spans 16 amino acids. The CDR3 coding sequence is TGCGCCAGCAGCTTATCCCTCGCGGGAGGAGGCGGGGAGCTGTTTTTT. This sequence encodes CASSLSLAGGGGELFF.

The chain joins TRBV6-5 to TRBJ2-2; no clear D gene. Trimming pared 5 bases from V and 9 bases from J, leaving 16 bases between. Germline CDR1 is MNHEY and CDR2 is SVGAGI. CDR3 length: 14 residues. The CDR3 nucleotides are TGTGCCAGCAGTAGGGTTCTAACGCTCCGGGAGCTGTTTTTT. Protein: CASSRVLTLRELFF.

V and J are TRBV13 and TRBJ1-5; D is ambiguous. CDR3 length: 13 amino acids. V was pared by 1 base and J by 6 bases, with 7 bases between. Germline assignment: CDR1 PRHDT and CDR2 FYEKMQ (reference sequence). CDR3 sequence (DNA): TGTGCCAGCAGCTTAGCCCCCGGTCAGCCCCAGCATTTT. Translating gives CASSLAPGQPQHF.

This sequence joins TRBV28 and TRBJ2-7; possible D gene TRBD1, 6 bases. The CDR3 runs to 14 residues. CDR1 MDHEN and CDR2 SYDVKM come from the germline V gene. The V end lost 3 bases, the J end lost 3 bases, and 12 bases lay between the germline ends. Here the CDR3 DNA reads TGTGCCAGCAGTTTGCCAACAGGGCACTACGAGCAGTACTTC. Its protein product is CASSLPTGHYEQYF.